The 29 T cell receptor beta chains given below trace back to one sample, sequenced in a study of T cell responses to AZD1222 COVID-19 vaccine. Produced via immunoSEQ multiplex PCR; TCRdb's table is partial and in-frame only. The data show 120,000 or so clones, roughly 91% seen once. The material was peripheral blood, obtained on day 0 of MenACWY control vaccination. The receptor source for this set is an adult in good health.

The chain combines TRBV3-1 (or the pseudogene TRBV3-2) with TRBJ1-2; D is unclear. V was trimmed by 2 bases and J by 8 bases, leaving 9 bases between them. In germline, CDR1 is LGHDT, CDR2 YNNKEL (reference sequence). This CDR3 has 12 residues. The CDR3 coding sequence is TGTGCCAGCAGCCAAACAGCTGAGGGCTACACCTTC. Residues: CASSQTAEGYTF.

V and J are TRBV7-3 and TRBJ2-7, with 7 bases aligning to TRBD1. CDR1 and CDR2 (germline): SGHTA, FQGTGA. This CDR3 region has 13 residues. With V trimmed by 0 bases and J by 4 bases, 0 bases remained unmatched. The CDR3 here is CASSLTTGYEQYF. The CDR3 DNA is TGTGCCAGCAGCTTAACGACAGGGTACGAGCAGTACTTC.

This clone came up once. V is TRBV19 and J is TRBJ1-3, with TRBD1 matching 9 bases. Germline lookup yields CDR1 LNHDA and CDR2 SQIVND (reference sequence). The CDR3 contains 14 residues. V shed 6 bases, J shed 5 bases, and the junction held 5 bases outside the gene matches. The CDR3: CASRPDRGRNTIYF. CDR3 coding DNA: TGTGCCAGTAGACCGGACAGGGGTCGAAACACCATATATTTT.

The gene calls are TRBV24-1 and TRBJ1-3; D gene unclear. Germline V gives CDR1 KGHDR, CDR2 SFDVKD. V gave up 3 bases and J gave up 4 bases, with 6 bases separating them. CDR3 length equals 13 residues. The CDR3 region has the DNA TGTGCCACCAGTGATCCCGGGGGAAACACCATATATTTT. Amino acid sequence: CATSDPGGNTIYF.

Of note for this clone: The sample carries other DNA sequences with the same CDR3. This chain connects TRBV3-1 (or the pseudogene TRBV3-2) to TRBJ2-2; D possibly corresponds to TRBD2 (6 bases). The CDR3 is 16 residues long. V was pared by 1 base and J by 0 bases, with 9 bases between. Germline lookup yields CDR1 LGHDT and CDR2 YNNKEL (reference sequence). CDR3 bases: TGTGCCAGCAGCCAAGTGTCGGGGGCGAACACCGGGGAGCTGTTTTTT. As protein: CASSQVSGANTGELFF.

This clone was recorded once. V usage is TRBV10-3 and J usage is TRBJ2-3; D is unclear. The CDR3 covers 12 residues. V was cut by 4 bases and J by 6 bases, with 8 bases left in between. Germline V gene sequence: CDR1 ENHRY, CDR2 SYGVKD. The CDR3 spells CAISVSGDTQYF. The CDR3 bases are TGTGCCATCAGTGTTTCCGGGGATACGCAGTATTTT.

The CDR3 sequence: CASSLYNEQFF. The DNA for the CDR3 is TGCGCCAGCAGCTTATACAATGAGCAGTTCTTC. The rearrangement joins TRBV5-1 to TRBJ2-1, with D unresolved. Germline V gene sequence: CDR1 SGHRS, CDR2 YFSETQ. With 2 bases removed from V and 4 bases from J, the gap between germline ends came to 1 base. The CDR3 is 11 amino acids.

The chain joins TRBV2 to TRBJ1-4; no clear D. The CDR3 totals 13 residues. Trimming shortened V by 7 bases and J by 3 bases, and 9 bases separated the two germline ends. Germline V lookup: CDR1 SNHLY, CDR2 FYNNEI. CDR3 coding DNA: TGTGCCAGCATAGGGAGGTCTAATGAAAAACTGTTTTTT. Translating it yields CASIGRSNEKLFF. The full variable domain, in which reference TRBV2 and TRBJ1-4 provide the parts outside the CDR3, is EPEVTQTPSHQVTQMGQEVILRCVPISNHLYFYWYRQILGQKVEFLVSFYNNEISEKSEIFDDQFSVERPDGSNFTLKIRSTKLEDSAMYFCASIGRSNEKLFFGSGTQLSVL.

CDR3 loop: CATSRPSGTGSTDTQYF. The CDR3, as DNA: TGTGCCACCAGCAGACCTTCCGGGACAGGTAGCACAGATACGCAGTATTTT. The chain has TRBV15 and TRBJ2-3; 8 bases map to TRBD1. Germline-derived CDR1 and CDR2 are LNHNV and YYDKDF (reference sequence). With V trimmed by 2 bases and J by 0 bases, 7 bases remained unmatched. The length of the CDR3 is 17 residues. Full variable domain (remainder filled in from reference TRBV15 and TRBJ2-3): DAMVIQNPRYQVTQFGKPVTLSCSQTLNHNVMYWYQQKSSQAPKLLFHYYDKDFNNEADTPDNFQSRRPNTSFCFLDIRSPGLGDTAMYLCATSRPSGTGSTDTQYFGPGTRLTVL.

This clone was detected only once. The chain couples TRBV14 to TRBJ1-4; D unclear. Germline CDR1 SGHDN, CDR2 FVKESK. The CDR3 is 16 residues long. V was clipped by 2 bases and J by 7 bases, with 17 bases between them. CDR3 amino acids: CASSQPGILFGEKLFF. The CDR3 DNA reads TGTGCCAGCAGCCAACCGGGGATTCTCTTCGGTGAAAAACTGTTTTTT.

This clone was observed a few times. V usage is TRBV7-3 and J usage is TRBJ2-3, with D hard to call. Between the trimmed V and J ends, which lost 0 bases and 0 bases, there was a span of 10 bases. The CDR3 spans 16 residues. Germline V gene data show CDR1 as SGHTA and CDR2 as FQGTGA. The CDR3 sequence: CASSLTGRSSTDTQYF. The CDR3 DNA is TGTGCCAGCAGCTTAACCGGTAGATCTAGCACAGATACGCAGTATTTT.

The genes are TRBV11-2 and TRBJ2-1; maybe TRBD1 (6 bases). The CDR3 has 13 amino acids. Per the germline V gene, CDR1 is SGHAT and CDR2 is FQNNGV. V was trimmed by 1 base and J by 6 bases, leaving 7 bases between them. CDR3 protein: CASSLVGGNEQFF. CDR3 nucleotides: TGTGCCAGCAGCTTAGTAGGGGGCAATGAGCAGTTCTTC.

The chain is built from TRBV19 and TRBJ1-2; 7 bases line up with TRBD1. Germline V lookup: CDR1 LNHDA, CDR2 SQIVND (reference sequence). The CDR3 loop spans 15 amino acids. V was pared by 5 bases and J by 5 bases, with 11 bases of the junction left unmatched. The CDR3 region is CASSPSTGTNYGYTF. The DNA of the CDR3 is TGTGCCAGTAGTCCCTCGACAGGGACAAATTATGGCTACACCTTC.

This chain connects TRBV9 to TRBJ1-3; no clear D gene. This CDR3 region has 13 residues. Germline V gives CDR1 SGDLS, CDR2 YYNGEE. The ends were cut back, 4 bases at V and 6 bases at J, with 11 bases in the middle. This chain's CDR3 is CASSPSSANTIYF. Here the CDR3 DNA reads TGTGCCAGCAGCCCTTCTTCGGCAAACACCATATATTTT.

J is TRBJ2-5 and V is TRBV5-4, with TRBD1 matching 9 bases. From germline, CDR1 is SGHNT and CDR2 YYREEE (reference sequence). With V trimmed by 4 bases and J by 3 bases, 4 bases remained unmatched. This CDR3 comprises 14 residues. In DNA, the CDR3 is TGTGCCAGCAGCCCGGGACAGGGAAAAGAGACCCAGTACTTC. This codes for CASSPGQGKETQYF.

V gene TRBV4-1 combines with J gene TRBJ1-3, with D unresolved. V was clipped by 9 bases and J by 3 bases, with 3 bases between them. Germline CDR1 MGHRA, CDR2 YSYEKL. The CDR3 consists of 10 residues. The CDR3 bases are TGCGCCAGTGGTGGAAACACCATATATTTT. It translates to CASGGNTIYF.

This clone was seen a handful of times. The chain links TRBV5-1 to TRBJ1-6, with 9 bases identical to TRBD1. With 4 bases clipped from V and 9 bases from J, the junction kept 8 bases outside the gene matches. Germline loops: CDR1 SGHRS, CDR2 YFSETQ. The CDR3 has 15 amino acids. CDR3 in amino acids: CASSRTTGGRSPLHF. CDR3 DNA sequence: TGCGCCAGCAGCCGAACAACAGGGGGCCGTTCACCCCTCCACTTT.

The chain uses TRBV28 and TRBJ2-3; 11 nucleotides match TRBD2. V lost 8 bases, J lost 6 bases, and 10 bases stayed unmatched. Germline V CDR1 and CDR2: MDHEN, SYDVKM. The CDR3 extends over 15 amino acids. CDR3 sequence reads: CASVFSGGAGDTQYF. The CDR3 nucleotides are TGTGCCAGCGTCTTTAGCGGGGGGGCGGGGGATACGCAGTATTTT.

V is TRBV5-1 and J is TRBJ2-3; maybe TRBD2 (6 bases). Trimming took off 8 bases at V and 6 bases at J, with 7 bases between the two ends. The CDR3 length is 10 residues. Germline values: CDR1 SGHRS, CDR2 YFSETQ. The CDR3 region has the DNA TGCGCCAGTGGGGGGGATACGCAGTATTTT. Translating gives CASGGDTQYF.

In nucleotides, the CDR3 is TGCGCCAGCAGTGTGGGCGGCGTGGCAACTAATGAAAAACTGTTTTTT. It is translated as CASSVGGVATNEKLFF. The chain joins TRBV10-1 to TRBJ1-4; D is unclear. Germline CDR1 WNHNN, CDR2 SYGVQD (reference sequence). The CDR3 has 16 residues. With 4 bases removed from V and 0 bases from J, the gap between germline ends came to 12 bases.

This clone was seen a single time. CDR3 nucleotides: TGTGCCAGCAGCGTAGTTATAGGACTAGTGGAACATCCTCTCTACGAGCAGTACTTC. Its protein is CASSVVIGLVEHPLYEQYF. V is TRBV9 and J is TRBJ2-7, with 7 bases identical to TRBD2. The J segment lost 3 bases and the V segment lost 0 bases, leaving 18 bases of the junction unmatched. Germline CDR1 reads SGDLS; CDR2 reads YYNGEE. The CDR3 is made up of 19 amino acids.

This rearrangement joins TRBV6-2 or TRBV6-3 to TRBJ2-1, with 9 bases aligning to TRBD2. The CDR3 totals 13 residues. V shed 3 bases and J 10 bases; nucleotides not matched to a gene: 4. CDR1 and CDR2 from the germline V gene are MNHEY and SVGEGT. CDR3 nucleotides: TGTGCCAGCAGTTATGGGACTAGCATGGAGCAGTTCTTC. Encoded protein: CASSYGTSMEQFF.

This clone was picked up one time. The chain is built from TRBV28 and TRBJ2-4; D gene uncertain. V lost 7 bases and J lost 0, with 13 bases in between. From germline, CDR1 is MDHEN and CDR2 SYDVKM. The CDR3 sequence is 15 residues long. The CDR3 protein is CASTLVALAKNIQYF. The CDR3 nucleotides read TGTGCCAGCACCCTCGTGGCTCTAGCCAAAAACATTCAGTACTTC.

The CDR3 is CASSKIAGEGNEQFF. The CDR3 region has the DNA TGTGCCAGCAGCAAGATAGCGGGAGAGGGGAATGAGCAGTTCTTC. The chain couples TRBV11-3 to TRBJ2-1, with 9 bases that match TRBD2. Trimming cost V 5 bases and J 7 bases; bases outside gene matches: 9. Germline V lookup: CDR1 SGHNT, CDR2 YENEEA. The CDR3 runs 15 residues.

The gene calls are TRBV3-1 (or the pseudogene TRBV3-2) and TRBJ2-7; D unresolved. The CDR3 totals 11 residues. Per the germline V gene, CDR1 is LGHDT and CDR2 is YNNKEL (reference sequence). Trimming shortened V by 6 bases and J by 5 bases, and 8 bases separated the two germline ends. This CDR3 reads CASRGSHEQYV. For the CDR3, the DNA is TGTGCCAGCAGGGGAAGCCACGAGCAGTACGTC.

DNA of the CDR3: TGTGCCAGTAGTGCGACCGGGACTAGCGGCTACGAGCAGTACTTC. It codes for CASSATGTSGYEQYF. The chain couples TRBV19 to TRBJ2-7, with 11 positions matching TRBD2. Germline CDR1 reads LNHDA; CDR2 reads SQIVND (reference sequence). The CDR3 sequence is 15 residues long. V was clipped by 5 bases and J by 3 bases; unmatched bases: 6.

The V call is TRBV19, the J call TRBJ2-5; the D gene is possibly TRBD1 (5 bases). Germline values: CDR1 LNHDA, CDR2 SQIVND (reference sequence). Trimming took 5 bases from V and 2 from J, leaving 12 bases between them. CDR3 length equals 14 residues. The DNA for the CDR3 is TGTGCCAGTAGTTCCTACCAGGGTCAAGAGACCCAGTACTTC. Protein: CASSSYQGQETQYF.

The V call is TRBV24-1, the J call TRBJ2-5; 7 nucleotides match TRBD1. Germline V gene lookup returns CDR1 KGHDR and CDR2 SFDVKD. CDR3 length: 13 residues. Unmatched junction bases numbered 0, after V lost 2 bases and J lost 4 bases. CDR3 sequence (DNA): TGTGCCACCAGTGATTACAGGGGAGAGACCCAGTACTTC. Its translation: CATSDYRGETQYF.

V gene TRBV18 combines with J gene TRBJ1-1, with a weak D call TRBD1 (5 bases). The CDR3 is 14 residues long. From germline, CDR1 is KGHSH and CDR2 LQKENI. Trimming removed 6 bases at V and 5 bases at J, with 16 bases between. CDR3 coding DNA: TGTGCCAGCTCCCAGCGGACGACAGCGACTGAAGCTTTCTTT. This sequence encodes CASSQRTTATEAFF.